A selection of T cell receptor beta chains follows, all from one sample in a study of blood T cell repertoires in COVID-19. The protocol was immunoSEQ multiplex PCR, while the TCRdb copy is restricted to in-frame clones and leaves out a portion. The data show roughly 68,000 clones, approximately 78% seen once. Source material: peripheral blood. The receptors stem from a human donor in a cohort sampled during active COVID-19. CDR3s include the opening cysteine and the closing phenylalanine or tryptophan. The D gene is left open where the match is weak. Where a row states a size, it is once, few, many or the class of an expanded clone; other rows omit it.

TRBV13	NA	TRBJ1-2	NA	CASSLLGEAWGYTF	TGTGCCAGCAGCTTACTTGGGGAGGCTTGGGGCTACACCTTC
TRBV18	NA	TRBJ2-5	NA	CASSPGPGPIQETQYF	TGTGCCAGCTCACCGGGGCCAGGGCCAATCCAAGAGACCCAGTACTTC
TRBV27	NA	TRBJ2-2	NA	CASSLVLRGTGELFF	TGTGCCAGCAGTTTAGTTCTGAGGGGGACCGGGGAGCTGTTTTTT
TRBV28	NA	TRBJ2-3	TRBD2	CASSSPSGTYTQYF	TGTGCCAGCAGTTCTCCAAGCGGGACCTATACGCAGTATTTT
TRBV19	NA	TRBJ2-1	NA	CASSIPLAAGNSYNEQFF	TGTGCCAGTAGTATCCCCCTTGCCGCGGGTAACTCCTACAATGAGCAGTTCTTC
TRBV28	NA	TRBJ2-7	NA	CASTSSRGFLYEQYF	TGTGCCAGCACCTCTTCTAGGGGCTTCCTCTACGAGCAGTACTTC
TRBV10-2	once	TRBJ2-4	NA	CASSNQGSIQYF	TGCGCCTCTTCGAACCAGGGAAGTATTCAGTACTTC
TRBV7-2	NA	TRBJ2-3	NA	CASSHGRDTDTQYF	TGTGCCAGCAGCCATGGGCGGGACACAGATACGCAGTATTTT
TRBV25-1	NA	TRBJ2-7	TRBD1	CASRPTGTGYEQYF	TGTGCCAGCAGACCTACCGGGACAGGGTACGAGCAGTACTTC
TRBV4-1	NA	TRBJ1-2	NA	CASSQDILPGYGYTF	TGCGCCAGCAGCCAAGACATATTGCCGGGATATGGCTACACCTTC
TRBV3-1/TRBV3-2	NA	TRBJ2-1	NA	CASSQRERNNEQFF	TGTGCCAGCAGCCAACGGGAAAGGAACAATGAGCAGTTCTTC
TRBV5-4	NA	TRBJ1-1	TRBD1	CASSFSGDRSQAFF	TGTGCCAGCAGCTTCTCAGGGGACAGATCCCAAGCTTTCTTT
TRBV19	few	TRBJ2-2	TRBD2	CASSTPGLVTGELFF	TGTGCCAGTAGTACACCTGGACTAGTCACCGGGGAGCTGTTTTTT
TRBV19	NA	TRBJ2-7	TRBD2	CASSIATSTYLGEQYF	TGTGCCAGTAGTATCGCGACTAGCACGTATCTGGGCGAGCAGTACTTC
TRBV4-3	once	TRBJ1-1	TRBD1	CASSQDDWGQGGTEAFF	TGCGCCAGCAGCCAAGATGATTGGGGACAGGGAGGCACTGAAGCTTTCTTT